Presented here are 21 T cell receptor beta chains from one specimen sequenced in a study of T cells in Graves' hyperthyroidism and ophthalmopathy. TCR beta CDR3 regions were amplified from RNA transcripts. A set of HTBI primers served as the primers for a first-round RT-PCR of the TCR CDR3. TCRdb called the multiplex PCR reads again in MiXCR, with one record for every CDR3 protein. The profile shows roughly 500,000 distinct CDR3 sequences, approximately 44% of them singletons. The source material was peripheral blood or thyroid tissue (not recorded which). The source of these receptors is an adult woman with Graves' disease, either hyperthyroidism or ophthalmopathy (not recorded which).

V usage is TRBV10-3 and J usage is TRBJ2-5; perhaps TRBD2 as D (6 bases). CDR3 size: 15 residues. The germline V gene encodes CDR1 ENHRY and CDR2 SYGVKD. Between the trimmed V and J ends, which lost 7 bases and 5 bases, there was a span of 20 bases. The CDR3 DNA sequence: TGTGCCATCACCGAGAGGGAGGCGTCGATCGAGACCCAGTACTTC. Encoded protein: CAITEREASIETQYF.

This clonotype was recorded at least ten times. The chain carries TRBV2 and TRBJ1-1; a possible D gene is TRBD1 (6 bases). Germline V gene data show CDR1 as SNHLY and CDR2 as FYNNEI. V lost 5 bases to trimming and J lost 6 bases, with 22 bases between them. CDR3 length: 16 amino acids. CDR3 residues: CASSQNRAGIWAEAFF. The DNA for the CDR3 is TGTGCCAGCAGTCAGAACAGGGCAGGTATCTGGGCTGAAGCTTTCTTT.

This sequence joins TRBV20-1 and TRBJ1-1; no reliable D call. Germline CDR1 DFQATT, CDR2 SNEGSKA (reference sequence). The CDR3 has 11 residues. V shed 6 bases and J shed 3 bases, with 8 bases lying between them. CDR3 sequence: CSAGRDTEAFF. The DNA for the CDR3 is TGCAGTGCCGGCCGAGACACTGAAGCTTTCTTT.

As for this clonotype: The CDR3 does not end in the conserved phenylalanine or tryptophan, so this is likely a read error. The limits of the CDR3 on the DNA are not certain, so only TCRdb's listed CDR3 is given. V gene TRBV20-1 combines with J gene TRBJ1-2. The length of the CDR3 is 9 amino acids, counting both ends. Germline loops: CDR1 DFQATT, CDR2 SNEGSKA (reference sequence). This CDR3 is CSASGGNSY.

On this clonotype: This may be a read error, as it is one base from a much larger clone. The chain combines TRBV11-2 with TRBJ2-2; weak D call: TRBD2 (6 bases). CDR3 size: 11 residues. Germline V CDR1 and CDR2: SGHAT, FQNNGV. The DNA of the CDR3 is TGTGCCAGCAGCTTAGACGGGGGGCTGTTTTTT. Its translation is CASSLDGGLFF.

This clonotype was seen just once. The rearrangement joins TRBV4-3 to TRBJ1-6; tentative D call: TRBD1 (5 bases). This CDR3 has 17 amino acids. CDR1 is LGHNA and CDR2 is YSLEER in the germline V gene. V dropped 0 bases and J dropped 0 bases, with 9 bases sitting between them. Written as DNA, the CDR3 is TGCGCCAGCAGCCAAGATTGGGGGACCTCCTATAATTCACCCCTCCACTTT. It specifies CASSQDWGTSYNSPLHF.

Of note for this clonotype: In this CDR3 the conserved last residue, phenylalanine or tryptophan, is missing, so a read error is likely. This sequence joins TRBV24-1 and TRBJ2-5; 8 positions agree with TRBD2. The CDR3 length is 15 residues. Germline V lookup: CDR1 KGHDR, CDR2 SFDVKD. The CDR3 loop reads CAASVSTGGGETQYL. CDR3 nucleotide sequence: TGTGCCGCCAGTGTTAGCACAGGCGGGGGGGAGACCCAGTACCTC.

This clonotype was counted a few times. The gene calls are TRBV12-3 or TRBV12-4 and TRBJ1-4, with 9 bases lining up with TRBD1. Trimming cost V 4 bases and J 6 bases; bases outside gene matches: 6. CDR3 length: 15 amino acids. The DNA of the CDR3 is TGTGCCAGCAGTTGGCCGGGACAGGGTGATGAAAAACTGTTTTTT. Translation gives CASSWPGQGDEKLFF.

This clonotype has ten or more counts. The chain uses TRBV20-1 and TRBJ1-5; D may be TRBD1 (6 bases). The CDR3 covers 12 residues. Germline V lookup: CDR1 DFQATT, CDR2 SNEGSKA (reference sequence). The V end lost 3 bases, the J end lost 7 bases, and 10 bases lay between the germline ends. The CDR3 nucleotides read TGCAGTGCTAGGGGGGGGGGCCAGCCCCAGCATTTT. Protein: CSARGGGQPQHF.

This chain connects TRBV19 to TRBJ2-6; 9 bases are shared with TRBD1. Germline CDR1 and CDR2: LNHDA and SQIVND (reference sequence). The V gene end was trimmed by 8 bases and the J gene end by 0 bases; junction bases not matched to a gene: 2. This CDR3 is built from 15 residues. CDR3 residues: CASDRGYSGANVLTF. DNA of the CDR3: TGTGCCAGTGACAGGGGGTACTCTGGGGCCAACGTCCTGACTTTC.

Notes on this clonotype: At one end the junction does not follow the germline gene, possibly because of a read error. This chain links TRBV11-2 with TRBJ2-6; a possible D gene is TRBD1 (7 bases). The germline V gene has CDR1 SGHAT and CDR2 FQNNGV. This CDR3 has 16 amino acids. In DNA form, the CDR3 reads TGTGCCAGCAGCTTAGACAGGGGGACTGGGGCCGACGTCCTGACTTTC. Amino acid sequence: CASSLDRGTGADVLTF.

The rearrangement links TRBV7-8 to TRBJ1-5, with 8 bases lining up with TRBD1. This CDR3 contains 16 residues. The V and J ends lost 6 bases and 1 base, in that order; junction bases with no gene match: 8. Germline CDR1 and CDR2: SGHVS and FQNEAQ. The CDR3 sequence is CASSFDQGASNQPQHF. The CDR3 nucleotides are TGTGCCAGCAGTTTTGACCAGGGGGCCAGCAATCAGCCCCAGCATTTT. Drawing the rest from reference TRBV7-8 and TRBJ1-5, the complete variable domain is GAGVSQSPRYKVAKRGQDVALRCDPISGHVSLFWYQQALGQGPEFLTYFQNEAQLDKSGLPSDRFFAERPEGSVSTLKIQRTQQEDSAVYLCASSFDQGASNQPQHFGDGTRLSIL.

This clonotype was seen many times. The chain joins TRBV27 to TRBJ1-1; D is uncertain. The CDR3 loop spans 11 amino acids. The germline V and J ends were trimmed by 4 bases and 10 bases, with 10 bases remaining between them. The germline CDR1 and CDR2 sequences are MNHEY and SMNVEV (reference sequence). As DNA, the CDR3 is TGTGCCAGCAGTTGGGGAGATACAGCTTTCTTT. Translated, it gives CASSWGDTAFF.

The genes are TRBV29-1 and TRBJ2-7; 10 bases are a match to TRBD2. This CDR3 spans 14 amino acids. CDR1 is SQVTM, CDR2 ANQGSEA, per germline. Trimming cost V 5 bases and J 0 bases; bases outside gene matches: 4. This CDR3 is CSVRTSGNSYEQYF. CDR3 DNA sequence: TGCAGCGTTAGGACTAGCGGTAACTCCTACGAGCAGTACTTC.

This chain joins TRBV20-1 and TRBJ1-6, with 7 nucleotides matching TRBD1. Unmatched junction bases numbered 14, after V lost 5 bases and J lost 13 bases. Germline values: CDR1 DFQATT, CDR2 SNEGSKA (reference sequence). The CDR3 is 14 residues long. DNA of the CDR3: TGCAGTGCTGAAACAGGGGAGGCGAGTCAGCCCCTCCACTTT. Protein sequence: CSAETGEASQPLHF.

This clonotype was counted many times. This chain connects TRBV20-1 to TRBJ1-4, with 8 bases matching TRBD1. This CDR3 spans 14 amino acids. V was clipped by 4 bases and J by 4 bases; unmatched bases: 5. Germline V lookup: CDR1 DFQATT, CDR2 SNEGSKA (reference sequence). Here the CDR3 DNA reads TGCAGTGCTATATTGGGACAGGATAATGAAAAACTGTTTTTT. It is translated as CSAILGQDNEKLFF.

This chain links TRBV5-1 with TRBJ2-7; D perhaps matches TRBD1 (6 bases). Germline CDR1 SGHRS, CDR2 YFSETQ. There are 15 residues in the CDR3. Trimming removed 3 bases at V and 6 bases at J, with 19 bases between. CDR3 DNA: TGCGCCAGCAGCTCGGACAGCTTGACATACATCGAGCAGTACTTC. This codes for CASSSDSLTYIEQYF.

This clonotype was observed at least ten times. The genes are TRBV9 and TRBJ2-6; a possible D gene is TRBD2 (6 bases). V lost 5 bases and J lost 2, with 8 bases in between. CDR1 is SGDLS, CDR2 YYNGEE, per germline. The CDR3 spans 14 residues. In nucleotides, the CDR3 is TGTGCCAGCAGGGGAGGCCCTGGGGCCAACGTCCTGACTTTC. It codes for CASRGGPGANVLTF.

The CDR3 reads CSVVVAGSQETQYF. The CDR3 DNA is TGCAGCGTCGTCGTAGCGGGGAGTCAAGAGACCCAGTACTTC. The chain has TRBV29-1 and TRBJ2-5; 8 nucleotides line up with TRBD2. The CDR3 runs 14 residues. V lost 6 bases, J lost 2 bases, and 8 bases stayed unmatched. Germline V gene data show CDR1 as SQVTM and CDR2 as ANQGSEA.

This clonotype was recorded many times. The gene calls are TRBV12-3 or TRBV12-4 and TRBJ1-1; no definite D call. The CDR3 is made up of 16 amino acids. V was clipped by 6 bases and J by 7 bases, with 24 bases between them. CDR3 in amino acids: CASSQPSDGRGGEAFF. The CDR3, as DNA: TGTGCCAGCAGCCAGCCTTCCGACGGGAGAGGAGGTGAAGCTTTCTTT.

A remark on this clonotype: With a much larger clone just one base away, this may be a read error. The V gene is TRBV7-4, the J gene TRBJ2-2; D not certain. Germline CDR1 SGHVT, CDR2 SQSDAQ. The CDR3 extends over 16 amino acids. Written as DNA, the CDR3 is TGTGCCAACAGCGTAGTTCCGGAGTACGGCACCGGGGAGCTGTTTTTT. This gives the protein CANSVVPEYGTGELFF.